This T cell receptor (beta chain) is drawn from a study of blood T cell repertoires in COVID-19. About the study: Sources were T cells, B-cell-depleted T cells, or PBMCs; the material itself was cDNA or gDNA.

Germline CDR1 and CDR2: MNHEY and SMNVEV (reference sequence). The CDR3 is made up of 16 amino acids. The ends lost 6 bases at V and 4 bases at J; junction bases unmatched: 6. Seattle-derived patients entered the study during active infection and were followed longitudinally. In the original processing: By means of reference gene primer amplification, nucleated cell counts were estimated. TCRdb's table, derived via immunoSEQ multiplex PCR, lists solely in-frame clones and lacks some. From that table come the V and J calls and clone size; the DNA was used to work out D and trimming. The sample gives around 260,000 clones, 91% of which show up once; about 2% is in the top ten.

Sequencing input: peripheral blood. The source is a woman aged 25 to 39 with COVID-19, enrolled during active disease. The chain employs TRBV27 and TRBJ2-1, with 13 bases identical to TRBD2. The CDR3 protein is CASSSGLAGAYNEQFF. CDR3 DNA sequence: TGTGCCAGCAGCTCCGGACTAGCGGGAGCATACAATGAGCAGTTCTTC.